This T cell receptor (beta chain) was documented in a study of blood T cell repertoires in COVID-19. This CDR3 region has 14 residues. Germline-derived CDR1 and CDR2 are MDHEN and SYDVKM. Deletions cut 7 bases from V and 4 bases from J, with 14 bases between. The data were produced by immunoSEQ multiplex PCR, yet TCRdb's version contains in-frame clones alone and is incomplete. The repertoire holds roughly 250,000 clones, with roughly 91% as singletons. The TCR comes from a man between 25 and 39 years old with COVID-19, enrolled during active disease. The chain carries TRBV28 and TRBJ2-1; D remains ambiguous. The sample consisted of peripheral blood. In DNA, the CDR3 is TGTGCCAGCACCTATACCTCCTCATACAATGAGCAGTTCTTC. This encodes CASTYTSSYNEQFF.